The 16 T cell receptor beta chains reported below all come from one sample, sequenced in a study of blood T cell repertoires in COVID-19. TCRdb keeps only in-frame clones here, not all; method: immunoSEQ multiplex PCR. The sample records approximately 290,000 clones, approximately 83% being singletons. Sequencing was performed on PBMCs or T cells enriched from blood (not recorded which). Receptor source: a woman younger than 45 who had recovered from COVID-19.

The genes are TRBV10-3 and TRBJ1-5; 7 bases are a match to TRBD1. The germline gives CDR1 ENHRY, CDR2 SYGVKD. Trimming removed 11 bases from V and 2 bases from J; junction bases left unmatched: 9. The CDR3 runs to 14 residues. The CDR3 sequence is CAVAVGTGNQPQHF. The CDR3 DNA reads TGTGCCGTCGCGGTGGGGACAGGCAATCAGCCCCAGCATTTT.

CDR3 nucleotides: TGCGCCAGCAGCTTGGCAGGAGGGCCACAGTACTTC. The encoded protein is CASSLAGGPQYF. This chain joins TRBV5-1 and TRBJ2-4; perhaps TRBD2 as D (6 bases). There are 12 residues in the CDR3. The V end was cut by 0 bases, the J end by 13 bases, with 11 bases between. In germline, CDR1 is SGHRS, CDR2 YFSETQ. The full variable domain, completed using reference TRBV5-1 and TRBJ2-4, is KAGVTQTPRYLIKTRGQQVTLSCSPISGHRSVSWYQQTPGQGLQFLFEYFSETQRNKGNFPGRFSGRQFSNSRSEMNVSTLELGDSALYLCASSLAGGPQYFGAGTRLSVL.

V is TRBV7-2 and J is TRBJ2-3; 11 nucleotides match TRBD2. The CDR3 covers 19 residues. After removal of 2 bases from V and 1 base from J, the junction contained 11 bases not matched to a gene. The germline CDR1 and CDR2 sequences are SGHTA and FQGNSA. CDR3 DNA sequence: TGTGCCAGCAGCTTATCTTTAGCGGGGGGGTATACCCGCACAGATACGCAGTATTTT. Translated, it gives CASSLSLAGGYTRTDTQYF.

The rearrangement joins TRBV3-1 (or the pseudogene TRBV3-2) to TRBJ1-1; maybe TRBD1 (5 bases). CDR3 length: 15 residues. Germline-derived CDR1 and CDR2 are LGHDT and YNNKEL (reference sequence). With 4 bases removed from V and 7 bases from J, the gap between germline ends came to 19 bases. The CDR3 loop is CASSLRPDSPVEAFF. Written as DNA, the CDR3 is TGTGCCAGCAGCCTCAGACCCGACAGCCCAGTTGAAGCTTTCTTT.

The V and J genes are TRBV30 and TRBJ2-5; TRBD1 agrees at 9 bases. CDR3 length equals 15 residues. Trimming at V came to 0 bases and at J to 9 bases, leaving 11 bases not matched to a gene. Germline CDR1 reads GTSNPN; CDR2 reads SVGIG (reference sequence). This chain's CDR3 is CAWSVTGQGLRAQYF. The CDR3, as DNA: TGTGCCTGGAGTGTTACGGGACAGGGTCTAAGGGCCCAGTACTTC.

To note about this clone: Other DNA sequences in the same sample also yield this CDR3. V gene TRBV19 combines with J gene TRBJ2-1; 13 bases match TRBD2. This CDR3 is 16 amino acids long. Germline V gene lookup returns CDR1 LNHDA and CDR2 SQIVND (reference sequence). The V segment lost 1 base and the J segment 4 bases; nucleotides outside the gene matches: 1. The CDR3 protein is CASSIAGLAGYNEQFF. The CDR3 DNA sequence: TGTGCCAGTAGTATAGCGGGACTAGCGGGATACAATGAGCAGTTCTTC.

The rearrangement uses TRBV18 and TRBJ2-7; the D gene is possibly TRBD2 (6 bases). Looked up from germline, CDR1 is KGHSH and CDR2 is LQKENI. V lost 3 bases to trimming and J lost 0 bases, with 9 bases between them. This CDR3 contains 14 residues. The CDR3 is CASSPGLDSYEQYF. The CDR3 bases are TGTGCCAGCTCACCGGGACTGGACTCCTACGAGCAGTACTTC.

The chain uses TRBV6-1 and TRBJ2-1; TRBD1 agrees at 10 bases. Unmatched junction bases numbered 2, after V lost 2 bases and J lost 4 bases. There are 15 residues in the CDR3. CDR1 and CDR2 from the germline V gene are MNHNS and SASEGT. Here the CDR3 reads CASSEPGQGYNEQFF. The CDR3 bases are TGTGCCAGCAGTGAACCGGGACAGGGGTACAATGAGCAGTTCTTC.

This clone was observed once. The chain couples TRBV7-9 to TRBJ1-6, with unresolved D. The V gene lost 1 base and the J gene lost 11 bases, with 6 bases spanning the gap. The CDR3 is 12 amino acids. Germline CDR1 reads SEHNR; CDR2 reads FQNEAQ (reference sequence). Written as DNA, the CDR3 is TGTGCCAGCAGCTTAGATACTGCACCCCTCCACTTT. Protein product: CASSLDTAPLHF.

This rearrangement joins TRBV7-2 to TRBJ2-5; D ambiguous. Trimming stripped 3 bases from V and 9 bases from J, with 8 bases between. There are 11 residues in the CDR3. Germline V gene data show CDR1 as SGHTA and CDR2 as FQGNSA. The CDR3 here is CASSFLGPQYF. CDR3 in DNA: TGTGCCAGCAGCTTTCTTGGGCCCCAGTACTTC.

The rearrangement joins TRBV28 to TRBJ1-6; D is perhaps TRBD1 (6 bases). The CDR3 consists of 14 residues. Germline lookup yields CDR1 MDHEN and CDR2 SYDVKM. Trimming took 6 bases from V and 8 from J, leaving 14 bases between them. The CDR3 is CASSRQVRDSPLHF. CDR3 sequence (DNA): TGTGCCAGCAGCCGACAGGTCCGGGATTCACCCCTCCACTTT.

The genes are TRBV5-6 and TRBJ1-6; D gene unclear. V was trimmed by 1 base and J by 3 bases, leaving 11 bases between them. There are 16 residues in the CDR3. Germline V CDR1 and CDR2: SGHDT, YYEEEE. This CDR3 is CASSLYTEYYNSPLHF. The CDR3 DNA is TGTGCCAGCAGCTTGTATACAGAATACTATAATTCACCCCTCCACTTT.

The rearrangement links TRBV14 to TRBJ1-2; TRBD1 agrees at 7 bases. Germline V gene data show CDR1 as SGHDN and CDR2 as FVKESK. The CDR3 totals 18 residues. Germline trimming cut 1 base from V and 1 base from J; bases unmatched to any gene: 12. The CDR3 bases are TGTGCCAGCAGCCAAGCGGGGACAGCCCGACGAAATAACTATGGCTACACCTTC. Translated: CASSQAGTARRNNYGYTF.

The V call is TRBV29-1, the J call TRBJ1-3; TRBD1 might be the D (5 bases). The CDR3 spans 14 residues. Germline CDR1 and CDR2: SQVTM and ANQGSEA. Trimming left V 8 bases short and J 4 bases short, with 18 bases between. DNA of the CDR3: TGCAGCACCAACGGGGGAGAAGCAGGAAACACCATATATTTT. This translates into CSTNGGEAGNTIYF.

The CDR3 DNA sequence: TGCGCCAGCAGCCATCCGACAGGGGGCAACTATGGCTACACCTTC. The encoded protein is CASSHPTGGNYGYTF. This sequence joins TRBV4-1 and TRBJ1-2; TRBD1 aligns across 10 bases. The CDR3 has 15 residues. Germline V gene lookup returns CDR1 MGHRA and CDR2 YSYEKL. Trimming removed 3 bases from V and 2 bases from J; junction bases left unmatched: 3.

The chain combines TRBV11-2 with TRBJ2-7, with 7 bases that match TRBD1. This CDR3 has 15 amino acids. Germline CDR1 and CDR2: SGHAT and FQNNGV. V lost 3 bases to trimming and J lost 2 bases; unmatched junction nucleotides: 7. The CDR3 region is CASSFGADRTYEQYF. The CDR3, as DNA: TGTGCCAGCAGCTTCGGAGCGGACAGGACCTACGAGCAGTACTTC. Supplemented by reference TRBV11-2 and TRBJ2-7, the full variable domain reads EAGVAQSPRYKIIEKRQSVAFWCNPISGHATLYWYQQILGQGPKLLIQFQNNGVVDDSQLPKDRFSAERLKGVDSTLKIQPAKLEDSAVYLCASSFGADRTYEQYFGPGTRLTVT.